This TCR beta chain was sequenced for a study of CD8+ T cells in alopecia areata. The length of the CDR3 is 11 residues. V was pared by 7 bases and J by 6 bases, with 10 bases between. CDR1 SQVTM and CDR2 ANQGSEA come from the germline V gene. Study conclusions and caveats: Sequenced scalp T cells also include alphabeta T cells resident in normal skin. Across lesional scalp, and particularly alopecia totalis/universalis, clonality surpassed that of normal scalp.

Details on this clone: Its target is not known.

CD4+ and CD8+ T cells were sorted from PBMCs stained for CD3, CD4 and CD8. Once RNA had been extracted, it was reverse transcribed into cDNA to act as the sequencing template. TCRdb's table, derived via immunoSEQ multiplex PCR, lists solely in-frame clones and lacks some. The data contain a few hundred thousand clones, approximately 53% of them seen just once; the ten biggest clones take up approximately 4.9%. The TCR sequence derives from a human donor in good health. Sequences were obtained from CD8+ T cells sorted from blood. The gene calls are TRBV29-1 and TRBJ2-1, with D perhaps matching TRBD2 (6 bases). In nucleotides, the CDR3 is TGCAGCGCCAGGACTACCAATGAGCAGTTCTTC. It is translated as CSARTTNEQFF.